This record looks at one T cell receptor beta chain sequence and its context. The junction had 7 bases not matched to a gene; V was cut back by 1 base and J by 9 bases. Per germline, CDR1 SGHRS and CDR2 YFSETQ. The CDR3 spans 15 residues. TCRdb's table, derived via immunoSEQ multiplex PCR, lists solely in-frame clones and lacks some. The table has 77,000 or so clones, approximately 73% seen once; the top ten hold 8% to 10%. The data were obtained in a study of radiotherapy plus CTLA-4 blockade in lung cancer. The specimen comprised peripheral blood, sampled from a patient treated with radiotherapy plus ipilimumab. This chain uses TRBV5-1 with TRBJ2-1; 10 bases agree with TRBD2. The TCR originated in a human donor with non-small cell lung cancer whose response to radiotherapy plus ipilimumab could not be evaluated. As DNA, the CDR3 is TGCGCCAGCAGCTTGTACCTAGCGGGGGAGGGTGAGCAGTTCTTC. Amino acid sequence: CASSLYLAGEGEQFF.